The sequence of this T cell receptor (beta chain) was determined in a study of PD-L1 blockade in urothelial cancer. Study information: Most of the 29 patients were men whose urothelial cancer was bladder-origin. Blood was analyzed 3 weeks (second dose) and 6 weeks after treatment start. Across blood samples, T cells had a median count of 141,255.

The germline V gene encodes CDR1 SEHNR and CDR2 FQNEAQ (reference sequence). The CDR3 runs to 14 residues. V lost 1 base, J lost 5 bases, and 10 bases lay in between. This clone was recorded only once. Assay: immunoSEQ multiplex PCR; the TCRdb copy retains only in-frame clones and omits some. The sample holds approximately 110,000 clones, approximately 85% seen once. Here the sequenced sample was PBMCs, taken around atezolizumab (anti-PD-L1) treatment. The chain recombines TRBV7-9 with TRBJ2-3; TRBD2 is a possible D gene (5 bases). The sequence was obtained from a man over 45 with urothelial cancer. This CDR3 is CASSLVREIDTQYF. As DNA, the CDR3 is TGTGCCAGCAGCTTAGTTCGGGAAATAGATACGCAGTATTTT.